Shown below are 2 T cell receptor beta chains from a single sample sequenced in a study of spatial heterogeneity in lung cancer. Broader study findings: One measure, the expanded intratumoral alpha and beta TCR count, tracked tumor mutation counts.

Time point denoted: sample taken at primary tumor resection. TCRdb called the 5' RACE reads again in MiXCR, with one record for every CDR3 protein. The sample lists 7,000 to 8,500 distinct CDR3 sequences, approximately 12% occurring once. Their antigens remain unidentified. Sequences were derived from lung tumor tissue, sampled at surgery. The receptor source for this set is a male donor with early-stage non-small cell lung cancer.

This clonotype came up many times. The V and J genes are TRBV18 and TRBJ2-7, with 7 bases matching TRBD1. Trimming took 3 bases from V and 4 from J; bases not matched to a gene: 3. Germline assignment: CDR1 KGHSH and CDR2 LQKENI. The length of the CDR3 is 13 residues. The chain's CDR3 is CASSPTRGYEQYF. For the CDR3, the DNA is TGTGCCAGCTCACCCACCAGGGGGTACGAGCAGTACTTC.

This clonotype has a count of ten or more. The chain has TRBV15 and TRBJ2-7; D is ambiguous. Germline V gene data show CDR1 as LNHNV and CDR2 as YYDKDF (reference sequence). The CDR3 runs 13 residues. The ends were cut back, 4 bases at V and 3 bases at J, with 10 bases in the middle. CDR3 nucleotides: TGTGCCACCAGCACCCTAGATTTCTACGAGCAGTACTTC. Residues: CATSTLDFYEQYF.